The T cell receptor beta chain under discussion was sequenced for a study of T cell repertoires in cytomegalovirus infection. Regarding the study as a whole: HLA-C-restricted TCR beta clonotypes specific for CMV led the ex vivo response.

This clonotype was detected many times. The antigen is unknown. The germline gives CDR1 SGHTA, CDR2 FQGNSA. Deletions cut 1 base from V and 1 base from J, with 11 bases between. This CDR3 contains 15 residues. TCRdb used MiXCR to reprocess the reads, holding one entry per CDR3 protein. The data show more than 400,000 distinct CDR3 sequences, around 27% seen once. The chain carries TRBV7-2 and TRBJ2-7, with D perhaps matching TRBD1 (6 bases). The clonotype was recovered from a human donor in good health (CMV status not recorded). Some clones in this sample may be carry-over from other donors' samples. Input material: PBMCs. The CDR3 protein is CASSLGTVPSYEQYF. The CDR3 nucleotides read TGTGCCAGCAGCTTAGGGACAGTTCCTTCCTACGAGCAGTACTTC.